This TCR beta chain was sequenced in a study of blood T cell repertoires in COVID-19. This CDR3 comprises 15 residues. Germline loops: CDR1 SSHAT, CDR2 FNYEAQ (reference sequence). Details on this clone: A read error may produce the germline difference seen at one junction end.

Method: immunoSEQ multiplex PCR; TCRdb's copy keeps in-frame clones and lacks some. Of 50,000 to 70,000 clones listed, about nine tenths are singletons. The chain is built from TRBV7-7 and TRBJ2-2; 7 positions agree with TRBD1. The sequencing input was peripheral blood. The source of this sequence is a human donor with active COVID-19. The donor label of this sample is uncertain. The CDR3: CASSSWDSHTGELFF. The CDR3 DNA is TGTGCTAGCAGCTCATGGGACAGCCACACCGGGGAGCTGTTTTTT.